A single sample is the source of the 12 T cell receptor beta chains below, sequenced in a study of cytomegalovirus exposure and HLA in healthy donors. Here immunoSEQ multiplex PCR was the method, and the copy in TCRdb shows in-frame clones only, minus some. The top ten clones hold under 0.8% of a sample with 120,000 to 150,000 clones, roughly 90% of them seen once. The sample was PBMCs. The receptor source for this set is a young man in good health and CMV-seronegative.

This clone was detected a few times. CDR3 DNA sequence: TGTGCCAGCAGTCCACCGGGACAGGGACATCAGCCCCAGCATTTT. It specifies CASSPPGQGHQPQHF. The chain is built from TRBV27 and TRBJ1-5; the match to TRBD1 covers 9 bases. Trimming cost V 5 bases and J 5 bases; bases outside gene matches: 7. This CDR3 contains 15 residues. Germline V lookup: CDR1 MNHEY, CDR2 SMNVEV (reference sequence).

This chain links TRBV7-3 with TRBJ2-1, with 15 bases aligning to TRBD2. CDR3 length: 17 amino acids. J gave up 9 bases and V 0 bases, and 6 bases lay outside the gene matches. CDR1 and CDR2 (germline): SGHTA, FQGTGA. CDR3 sequence: CASSLTGTSGGRGEQFF. The CDR3 DNA reads as TGTGCCAGCAGCTTAACCGGGACTAGCGGGGGGCGAGGTGAGCAGTTCTTC.

The chain uses TRBV9 and TRBJ2-5; possible D gene TRBD1, 6 bases. The CDR3 is 15 amino acids. The ends were cut back, 0 bases at V and 4 bases at J, with 13 bases in the middle. Germline V CDR1 and CDR2: SGDLS, YYNGEE. The CDR3 sequence is CASSVAPGHRETQYF. The CDR3 nucleotides read TGTGCCAGCAGCGTAGCTCCGGGACACCGAGAGACCCAGTACTTC. Full variable domain (rest looked up from reference TRBV9 and TRBJ2-5): DSGVTQTPKHLITATGQRVTLRCSPRSGDLSVYWYQQSLDQGLQFLIQYYNGEERAKGNILERFSAQQFPDLHSELNLSSLELGDSALYFCASSVAPGHRETQYFGPGTRLLVL.

V gene TRBV6-6 combines with J gene TRBJ1-5; 9 bases are a match to TRBD1. The CDR3 totals 14 residues. Trimming took 2 bases from V and 9 from J; bases not matched to a gene: 5. Germline V lookup: CDR1 MNHNY, CDR2 SVGAGI (reference sequence). The CDR3 DNA sequence: TGTGCCAGCAGTTACCCGGGACAGGGTCGGCCCCAGCATTTT. Translation: CASSYPGQGRPQHF.

CDR3 residues: CASSPPAGVGLGEQFF. The DNA for the CDR3 is TGTGCCAGCTCACCACCGGCGGGAGTCGGACTGGGTGAGCAGTTCTTC. The V call is TRBV18, the J call TRBJ2-1; 7 bases agree with TRBD2. There are 16 residues in the CDR3. Germline CDR1 is KGHSH and CDR2 is LQKENI. Germline trimming cut 0 bases from V and 9 bases from J; bases unmatched to any gene: 11.

The V and J genes are TRBV19 and TRBJ2-1; 8 bases line up with TRBD1. With 4 bases clipped from V and 3 bases from J, the junction kept 5 bases outside the gene matches. Germline V gene data show CDR1 as LNHDA and CDR2 as SQIVND (reference sequence). CDR3 size: 15 residues. This CDR3 reads CASSTGQGGYNEQFF. Written as DNA, the CDR3 is TGTGCCAGTAGTACCGGACAGGGTGGCTACAATGAGCAGTTCTTC.

The chain joins TRBV6-5 to TRBJ2-3, with 7 bases matching TRBD2. Germline values: CDR1 MNHEY, CDR2 SVGAGI. Unmatched junction bases numbered 7, after V lost 7 bases and J lost 0 bases. This CDR3 is built from 15 residues. The CDR3 reads CASKAREASTDTQYF. The CDR3 nucleotides are TGTGCCAGCAAGGCACGGGAGGCGAGCACAGATACGCAGTATTTT.

The chain links TRBV2 to TRBJ1-2, with TRBD1 as a possible D gene (5 bases). This CDR3 is 12 amino acids long. Trimming cost V 6 bases and J 4 bases, with 9 bases left between them. The germline V gene encodes CDR1 SNHLY and CDR2 FYNNEI. CDR3 nucleotides: TGTGCCAGCAGAGACAGTTTCTATGGCTACACCTTC. This encodes CASRDSFYGYTF. Together with reference TRBV2 and TRBJ1-2, the CDR3 gives the full variable domain: EPEVTQTPSHQVTQMGQEVILRCVPISNHLYFYWYRQILGQKVEFLVSFYNNEISEKSEIFDDQFSVERPDGSNFTLKIRSTKLEDSAMYFCASRDSFYGYTFGSGTRLTVV.

V usage is TRBV19 and J usage is TRBJ2-7; 7 bases line up with TRBD1. V dropped 5 bases and J dropped 3; count of bases not matched to a gene: 7. CDR1 and CDR2 (germline): LNHDA, SQIVND (reference sequence). The CDR3 runs 14 residues. CDR3: CASSSRQGNYEQYF. In DNA, the CDR3 is TGTGCCAGTAGTTCCAGACAGGGAAACTACGAGCAGTACTTC.

The chain employs TRBV2 and TRBJ2-1; TRBD2 is a possible D gene (5 bases). The CDR3 covers 13 residues. The V gene's germline CDR1 is SNHLY and CDR2 FYNNEI. Trimming removed 2 bases from V and 9 bases from J, with 11 bases in between. The CDR3 spells CASSETPSTEQFF. The CDR3 bases are TGTGCCAGCAGTGAAACTCCTAGCACTGAGCAGTTCTTC.

This clone showed up just a few times. The gene calls are TRBV5-6 and TRBJ1-5; D gene unclear. V was cut by 0 bases and J by 4 bases, with 11 bases left in between. CDR1 and CDR2 from the germline V gene are SGHDT and YYEEEE. The CDR3 totals 15 residues. This chain's CDR3 is CASSLAGGVNQPQHF. CDR3 nucleotide sequence: TGTGCCAGCAGCTTGGCTGGTGGAGTGAATCAGCCCCAGCATTTT.

The genes are TRBV18 and TRBJ1-2; D gene unclear. CDR3 size: 16 residues. Germline loops: CDR1 KGHSH, CDR2 LQKENI. The V and J ends lost 5 bases and 6 bases respectively, with 22 bases between them. The DNA of the CDR3 is TGTGCCAGCTCATTCTCCGACGGGGTCGACAAGGATGGCTACACCTTC. Residues: CASSFSDGVDKDGYTF.